Each of the 21 T cell receptor beta chains below was sequenced from the same sample in a study of T cell responses to AZD1222 COVID-19 vaccine. Method: immunoSEQ multiplex PCR; TCRdb's copy keeps in-frame clones and lacks some. The sample has under 200,000 clones, 90% to 95% seen once; the top ten hold 1.5% to 2%. Sequences were derived from peripheral blood, sampled on day 0 of AZD1222 vaccination. Source of these receptors: an adult in good health.

The gene calls are TRBV30 and TRBJ2-3; unclear D gene. CDR3 length: 12 amino acids. The germline CDR1 and CDR2 sequences are GTSNPN and SVGIG (reference sequence). The V gene lost 2 bases and the J gene lost 4 bases, with 7 bases spanning the gap. The CDR3 sequence is CAWSSQSDTQYF. The CDR3 nucleotides are TGTGCCTGGAGTTCACAGTCAGATACGCAGTATTTT.

The chain employs TRBV29-1 and TRBJ1-2; TRBD1 might be the D (5 bases). This CDR3 spans 12 amino acids. The germline CDR1 and CDR2 sequences are SQVTM and ANQGSEA. The ends were cut back, 7 bases at V and 6 bases at J, with 15 bases in the middle. This chain's CDR3 is CSGAGSEDGYTF. CDR3 in DNA: TGCAGCGGGGCAGGGAGCGAGGATGGCTACACCTTC.

The V and J genes are TRBV5-5 and TRBJ2-7, with D perhaps being TRBD1 or TRBD2 (5 bases each). Per the germline V gene, CDR1 is SGHKS and CDR2 is YYEKEE (reference sequence). The V end was cut by 3 bases, the J end by 5 bases, with 12 bases between. The CDR3 is made up of 13 amino acids. CDR3 region: CASSWGPLNEQYF. The DNA for the CDR3 is TGTGCCAGCAGCTGGGGACCCTTGAACGAGCAGTACTTC.

This clone was seen just once. V gene TRBV5-5 combines with J gene TRBJ2-5, with 8 positions matching TRBD1. The V segment lost 4 bases and the J segment 5 bases; nucleotides outside the gene matches: 4. The CDR3 loop spans 13 amino acids. The germline CDR1 and CDR2 sequences are SGHKS and YYEKEE (reference sequence). The CDR3 nucleotides read TGTGCCAGCAGCGAAAACAGGGGGGAGACCCAGTACTTC. It yields the protein CASSENRGETQYF.

This clone was found a few times. The chain links TRBV6-2 or TRBV6-3 to TRBJ2-1, with D maybe TRBD2 (5 bases). CDR1 is MNHEY and CDR2 is SVGEGT in the germline V gene. Trimming removed 2 bases from V and 5 bases from J, with 22 bases in between. The CDR3 is made up of 18 amino acids. In nucleotides, the CDR3 is TGTGCCAGCAGTTACGGTCGTTTCACGCTGACTACTGACAATGAGCAGTTCTTC. This sequence encodes CASSYGRFTLTTDNEQFF.

The chain combines TRBV27 with TRBJ1-2; 8 positions match TRBD1. Germline V gene sequence: CDR1 MNHEY, CDR2 SMNVEV (reference sequence). V gave up 0 bases and J gave up 4 bases; unmatched junction bases: 7. The CDR3 sequence is 16 residues long. CDR3 residues: CASSLSPQGARYGYTF. CDR3 bases: TGTGCCAGCAGTTTATCCCCCCAGGGGGCGCGCTATGGCTACACCTTC.

The chain links TRBV15 to TRBJ1-1; D not certain. CDR1 and CDR2 (germline): LNHNV, YYDKDF (reference sequence). The CDR3 covers 11 residues. Deletions cut 1 base from V and 6 bases from J, with 3 bases between. CDR3 region: CATSRVAEAFF. For the CDR3, the DNA is TGTGCCACCAGCAGAGTGGCTGAAGCTTTCTTT.

The chain couples TRBV10-3 to TRBJ2-1; 8 bases fit TRBD1. This CDR3 has 16 amino acids. V shed 0 bases, J shed 10 bases, and the junction held 11 bases outside the gene matches. CDR1 is ENHRY, CDR2 SYGVKD, per germline. The CDR3 sequence: CAISESGQGPNEEQFF. The CDR3 nucleotides read TGTGCCATCAGTGAGTCTGGACAGGGCCCGAATGAGGAGCAGTTCTTC.

The chain recombines TRBV4-1 with TRBJ2-3; D is unresolved. The CDR3 contains 17 residues. From germline, CDR1 is MGHRA and CDR2 YSYEKL. V was shortened by 0 bases and J by 0 bases, with 13 bases between the two germline ends. CDR3 residues: CASSQDVGYPSTDTQYF. The CDR3 bases are TGCGCCAGCAGCCAAGATGTTGGCTACCCTAGCACAGATACGCAGTATTTT.

The genes are TRBV6-5 and TRBJ1-1; tentative D call: TRBD1 (5 bases). Germline lookup yields CDR1 MNHEY and CDR2 SVGAGI. Trimming left V 0 bases short and J 0 bases short, with 11 bases between. This CDR3 is 16 amino acids long. DNA for the CDR3: TGTGCCAGCAGTTACTCGGGGCGGCAGTTGAACACTGAAGCTTTCTTT. Protein sequence: CASSYSGRQLNTEAFF.

The J gene is TRBJ1-4, the V gene TRBV14, with D possibly matching TRBD1 (5 bases). Trimming pared 4 bases from V and 8 bases from J, leaving 11 bases between. The CDR3 consists of 13 residues. The germline V gene has CDR1 SGHDN and CDR2 FVKESK. This CDR3 reads CASSPTDREKLFF. The CDR3 DNA sequence: TGTGCCAGCAGCCCGACAGACAGAGAAAAACTGTTTTTT.

The chain carries TRBV9 and TRBJ1-3, with 7 bases lining up with TRBD1. The germline V gene encodes CDR1 SGDLS and CDR2 YYNGEE. Trimming cost V 4 bases and J 4 bases; bases outside gene matches: 8. There are 15 residues in the CDR3. CDR3 sequence: CASSSQGSQGNTIYF. CDR3 coding DNA: TGTGCCAGCAGCTCACAGGGGTCTCAGGGAAACACCATATATTTT.

The chain joins TRBV30 to TRBJ1-1; 7 bases are shared with TRBD1. Germline lookup yields CDR1 GTSNPN and CDR2 SVGIG (reference sequence). There are 16 residues in the CDR3. V lost 8 bases to trimming and J lost 0 bases; unmatched junction nucleotides: 15. CDR3 sequence reads: CAGTDRAHFLNTEAFF. In DNA, the CDR3 is TGTGCCGGAACAGACAGGGCCCACTTCTTGAACACTGAAGCTTTCTTT.

The chain has TRBV11-2 and TRBJ2-5; 7 bases fit TRBD2. V lost 8 bases and J lost 6; bases outside the gene matches: 12. Germline V gene sequence: CDR1 SGHAT, CDR2 FQNNGV. This CDR3 is 14 amino acids long. In DNA, the CDR3 is TGTGCCAGCTTGGGCCGGGCGGGGGATAAGACCCAGTACTTC. It codes for CASLGRAGDKTQYF.

This clone was recorded once. The CDR3 DNA sequence: TGTGCCAGCTCACTGGACGCACCTCCCTACGAGCAGTACTTC. This gives the protein CASSLDAPPYEQYF. The J gene is TRBJ2-7, the V gene TRBV18; D call uncertain. The V gene's germline CDR1 is KGHSH and CDR2 LQKENI. The V and J ends lost 4 bases and 2 bases respectively, with 12 bases between them. The CDR3 contains 14 residues. The variable domain in full, with the rest retrieved from reference TRBV18 and TRBJ2-7, is NAGVMQNPRHLVRRRGQEARLRCSPMKGHSHVYWYRQLPEEGLKFMVYLQKENIIDESGMPKERFSAEFPKEGPSILRIQQVVRGDSAAYFCASSLDAPPYEQYFGPGTRLTVT.

The V gene is TRBV5-4, the J gene TRBJ2-1; D remains unclear. The CDR3 consists of 11 residues. V was pared by 1 base and J by 6 bases, with 2 bases between. Germline V lookup: CDR1 SGHNT, CDR2 YYREEE (reference sequence). In DNA form, the CDR3 reads TGTGCCAGCAGCTTGACCAATGAGCAGTTCTTC. Translated, it gives CASSLTNEQFF. Drawing the rest from reference TRBV5-4 and TRBJ2-1, the complete variable domain is ETGVTQSPTHLIKTRGQQVTLRCSSQSGHNTVSWYQQALGQGPQFIFQYYREEENGRGNFPPRFSGLQFPNYSSELNVNALELDDSALYLCASSLTNEQFFGPGTRLTVL.

The chain joins TRBV4-3 to TRBJ2-3, with 12 bases identical to TRBD1. This CDR3 spans 16 amino acids. V gave up 4 bases and J gave up 11 bases; unmatched junction bases: 13. The germline V gene encodes CDR1 LGHNA and CDR2 YSLEER. Here the CDR3 reads CASSPGEGTGGVGQYF. In nucleotides, the CDR3 is TGCGCCAGCAGCCCCGGTGAAGGGACAGGGGGCGTAGGGCAGTATTTT.

This chain connects TRBV6-5 to TRBJ2-2; perhaps TRBD1 as D (6 bases). Trimming took off 7 bases at V and 4 bases at J, with 13 bases between the two ends. The CDR3 is 14 amino acids. Germline values: CDR1 MNHEY, CDR2 SVGAGI. DNA of the CDR3: TGTGCCAGCACCATACAGGGCTCCACCGGGGAGCTGTTTTTT. As protein: CASTIQGSTGELFF.

The chain has TRBV24-1 and TRBJ2-3, with D perhaps TRBD1 or TRBD2 (5 bases each). With 6 bases removed from V and 6 bases from J, the gap between germline ends came to 6 bases. This CDR3 contains 11 residues. Germline V gene sequence: CDR1 KGHDR, CDR2 SFDVKD. CDR3 residues: CATSWGDTQYF. The CDR3 nucleotides are TGTGCCACCAGTTGGGGGGATACGCAGTATTTT.

The chain is built from TRBV4-1 and TRBJ1-5; D is perhaps TRBD1 (6 bases). Trimming pared 4 bases from V and 6 bases from J, leaving 19 bases between. Germline CDR1 is MGHRA and CDR2 is YSYEKL. The CDR3 is 16 residues long. The CDR3 DNA reads as TGCGCCAGCAGCCTCGACTCAGGAGAAGGGGGTCAGCCCCAGCATTTT. It encodes CASSLDSGEGGQPQHF.

This chain joins TRBV5-1 and TRBJ1-1; TRBD1 agrees at 11 bases. V lost 4 bases, J lost 3 bases, and 2 bases stayed unmatched. This CDR3 spans 14 amino acids. The germline gives CDR1 SGHRS, CDR2 YFSETQ. CDR3 coding DNA: TGCGCCAGCAGCGGACAGGGGGCTCACACTGAAGCTTTCTTT. Its protein is CASSGQGAHTEAFF.